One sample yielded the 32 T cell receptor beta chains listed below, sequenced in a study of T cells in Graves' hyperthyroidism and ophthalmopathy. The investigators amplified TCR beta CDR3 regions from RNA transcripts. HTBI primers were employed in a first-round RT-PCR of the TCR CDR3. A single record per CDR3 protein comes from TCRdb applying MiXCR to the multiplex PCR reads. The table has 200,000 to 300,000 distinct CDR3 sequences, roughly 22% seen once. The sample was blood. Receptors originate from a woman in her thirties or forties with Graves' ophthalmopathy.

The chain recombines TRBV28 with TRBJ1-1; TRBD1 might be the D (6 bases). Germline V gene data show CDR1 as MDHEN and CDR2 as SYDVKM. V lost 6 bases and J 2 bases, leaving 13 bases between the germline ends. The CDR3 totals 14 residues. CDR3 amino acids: CASRPDSFNTEAFF. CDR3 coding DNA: TGTGCCAGCAGACCGGACAGCTTTAACACTGAAGCTTTCTTT. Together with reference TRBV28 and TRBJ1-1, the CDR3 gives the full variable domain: DVKVTQSSRYLVKRTGEKVFLECVQDMDHENMFWYRQDPGLGLRLIYFSYDVKMKEKGDIPEGYSVSREKKERFSLILESASTNQTSMYLCASRPDSFNTEAFFGQGTRLTVV.

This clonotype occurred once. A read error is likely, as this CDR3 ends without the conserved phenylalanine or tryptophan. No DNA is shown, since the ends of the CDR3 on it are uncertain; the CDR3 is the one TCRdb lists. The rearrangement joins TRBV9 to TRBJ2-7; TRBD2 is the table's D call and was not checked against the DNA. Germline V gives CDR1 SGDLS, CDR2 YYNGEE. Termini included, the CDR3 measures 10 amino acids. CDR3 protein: CASSPMGLAG.

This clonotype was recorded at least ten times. CDR3 sequence (DNA): TGTGCCAGCAGTTTGGACATGGCTTCCTACGAGCAGTACTTC. Protein sequence: CASSLDMASYEQYF. This chain joins TRBV6-5 and TRBJ2-7; tentatively, D is TRBD1 (5 bases). Germline values: CDR1 MNHEY, CDR2 SVGAGI. V lost 4 bases to trimming and J lost 1 base, with 11 bases between them. This CDR3 spans 14 amino acids.

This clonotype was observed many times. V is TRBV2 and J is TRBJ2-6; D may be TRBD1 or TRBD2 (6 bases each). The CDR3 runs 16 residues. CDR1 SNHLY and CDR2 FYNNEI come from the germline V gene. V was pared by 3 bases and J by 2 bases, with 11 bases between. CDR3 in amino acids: CASSERGVPGANVLTF. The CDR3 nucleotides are TGTGCCAGCAGTGAGAGGGGGGTTCCTGGGGCCAACGTCCTGACTTTC.

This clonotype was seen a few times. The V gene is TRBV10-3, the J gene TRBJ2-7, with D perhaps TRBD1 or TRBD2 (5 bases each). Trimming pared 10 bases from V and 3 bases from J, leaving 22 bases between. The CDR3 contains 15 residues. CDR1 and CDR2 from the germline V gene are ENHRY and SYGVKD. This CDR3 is CATISRWDGYYEQYF. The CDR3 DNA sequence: TGTGCCACCATCTCCAGATGGGACGGATACTACGAGCAGTACTTC.

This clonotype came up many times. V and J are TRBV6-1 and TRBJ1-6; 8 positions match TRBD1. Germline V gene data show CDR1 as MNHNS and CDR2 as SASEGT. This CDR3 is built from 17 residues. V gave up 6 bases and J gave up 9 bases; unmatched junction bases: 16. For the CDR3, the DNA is TGTGCCAGCAGCCCCCGGACAGGGAGGTTTGGTAGTTCACCCCTCCACTTT. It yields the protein CASSPRTGRFGSSPLHF.

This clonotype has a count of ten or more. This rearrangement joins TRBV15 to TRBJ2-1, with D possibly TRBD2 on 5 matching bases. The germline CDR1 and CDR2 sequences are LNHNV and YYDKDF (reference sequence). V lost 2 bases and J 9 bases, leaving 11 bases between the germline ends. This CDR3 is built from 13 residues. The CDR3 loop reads CATSRSTGSEQFF. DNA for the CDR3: TGTGCCACCAGCAGATCAACTGGGAGTGAGCAGTTCTTC.

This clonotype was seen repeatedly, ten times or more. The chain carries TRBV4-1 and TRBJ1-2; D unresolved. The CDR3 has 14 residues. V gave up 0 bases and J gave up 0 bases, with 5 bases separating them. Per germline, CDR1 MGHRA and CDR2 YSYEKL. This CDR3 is CASSQEPANYGYTF. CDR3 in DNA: TGCGCCAGCAGCCAAGAACCTGCTAACTATGGCTACACCTTC.

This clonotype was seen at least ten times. CDR3 DNA sequence: TGTGCCAGCAGTTTATTAGGGGGCGGCGGGACCTACGAGCAGTACTTC. Amino acids: CASSLLGGGGTYEQYF. J is TRBJ2-7 and V is TRBV28, with TRBD1 as a possible D gene (7 bases). CDR3 length: 16 residues. Per the germline V gene, CDR1 is MDHEN and CDR2 is SYDVKM. The V gene lost 1 base and the J gene lost 2 bases, with 15 bases spanning the gap.

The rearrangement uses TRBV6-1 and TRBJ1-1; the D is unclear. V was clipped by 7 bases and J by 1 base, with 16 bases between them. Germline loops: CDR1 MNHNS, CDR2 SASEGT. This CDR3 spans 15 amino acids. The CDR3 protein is CASTLRWASNTEAFF. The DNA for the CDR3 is TGTGCCAGCACCCTACGTTGGGCTTCGAACACTGAAGCTTTCTTT.

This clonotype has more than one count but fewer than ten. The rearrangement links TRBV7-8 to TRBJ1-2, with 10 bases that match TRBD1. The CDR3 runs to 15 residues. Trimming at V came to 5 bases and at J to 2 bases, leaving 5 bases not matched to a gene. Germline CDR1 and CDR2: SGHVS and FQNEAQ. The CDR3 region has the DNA TGTGCCAGCAGCCAAACGGGACAGGGGAACTATGGCTACACCTTC. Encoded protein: CASSQTGQGNYGYTF.

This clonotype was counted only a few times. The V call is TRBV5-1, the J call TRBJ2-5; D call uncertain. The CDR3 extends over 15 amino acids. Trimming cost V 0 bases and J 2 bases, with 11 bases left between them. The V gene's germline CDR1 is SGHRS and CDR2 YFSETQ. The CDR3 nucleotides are TGCGCCAGCAGCTTGGACTCTACCAAACAAGAGACCCAGTACTTC. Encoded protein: CASSLDSTKQETQYF.

CDR3 bases: TGTGCCATCCCGGGACTAGCGGGAGGAACCTACGAGCAGTACTTC. It is translated as CAIPGLAGGTYEQYF. This chain uses TRBV10-3 with TRBJ2-7; 15 nucleotides agree with TRBD2. CDR3 size: 15 residues. CDR1 is ENHRY, CDR2 SYGVKD, per germline. J was trimmed by 2 bases and V by 8 bases; bases with no gene match: 4.

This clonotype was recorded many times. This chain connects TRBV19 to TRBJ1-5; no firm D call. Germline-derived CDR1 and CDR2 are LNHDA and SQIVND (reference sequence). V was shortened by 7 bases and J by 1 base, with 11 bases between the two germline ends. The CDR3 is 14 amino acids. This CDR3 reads CASTPGKSNQPQHF. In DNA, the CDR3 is TGTGCCAGTACCCCGGGGAAAAGCAATCAGCCCCAGCATTTT.

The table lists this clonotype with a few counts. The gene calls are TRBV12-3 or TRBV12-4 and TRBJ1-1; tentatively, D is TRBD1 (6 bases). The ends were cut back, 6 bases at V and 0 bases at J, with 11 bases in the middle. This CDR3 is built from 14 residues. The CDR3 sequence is CASRAGTLNTEAFF. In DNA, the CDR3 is TGTGCCAGCAGGGCCGGGACATTGAACACTGAAGCTTTCTTT.

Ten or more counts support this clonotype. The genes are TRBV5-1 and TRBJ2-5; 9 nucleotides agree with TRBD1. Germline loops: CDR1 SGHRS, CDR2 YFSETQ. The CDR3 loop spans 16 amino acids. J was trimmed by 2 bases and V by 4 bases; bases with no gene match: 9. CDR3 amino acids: CASSLGQGTHQETQYF. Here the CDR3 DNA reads TGCGCCAGCAGCCTCGGACAGGGGACACATCAAGAGACCCAGTACTTC.

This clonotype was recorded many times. The CDR3: CASSEGDGKETQYF. The CDR3 nucleotides are TGTGCCAGCAGTGAAGGCGACGGTAAAGAGACCCAGTACTTC. The rearrangement links TRBV2 to TRBJ2-5, with D unresolved. The CDR3 sequence is 14 residues long. The germline CDR1 and CDR2 sequences are SNHLY and FYNNEI. V shed 1 base and J shed 3 bases, with 9 bases lying between them.

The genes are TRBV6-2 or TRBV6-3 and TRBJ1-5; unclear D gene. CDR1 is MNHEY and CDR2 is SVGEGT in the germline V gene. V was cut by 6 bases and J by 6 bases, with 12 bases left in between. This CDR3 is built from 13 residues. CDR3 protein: CASSRETVQPQHF. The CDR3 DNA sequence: TGTGCCAGCAGCCGTGAAACGGTTCAGCCCCAGCATTTT.

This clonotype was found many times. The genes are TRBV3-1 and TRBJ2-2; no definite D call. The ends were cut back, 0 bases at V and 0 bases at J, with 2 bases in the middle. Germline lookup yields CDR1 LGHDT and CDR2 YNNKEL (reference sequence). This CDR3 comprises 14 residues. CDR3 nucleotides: TGTGCCAGCAGCCAAGATCCGAACACCGGGGAGCTGTTTTTT. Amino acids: CASSQDPNTGELFF.

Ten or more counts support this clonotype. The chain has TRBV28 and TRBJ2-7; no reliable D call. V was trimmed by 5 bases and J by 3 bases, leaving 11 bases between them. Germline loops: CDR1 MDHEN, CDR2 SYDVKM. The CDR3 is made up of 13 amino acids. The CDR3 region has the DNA TGTGCCAGCAGTGAGAACACCCGCTACGAGCAGTACTTC. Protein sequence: CASSENTRYEQYF.

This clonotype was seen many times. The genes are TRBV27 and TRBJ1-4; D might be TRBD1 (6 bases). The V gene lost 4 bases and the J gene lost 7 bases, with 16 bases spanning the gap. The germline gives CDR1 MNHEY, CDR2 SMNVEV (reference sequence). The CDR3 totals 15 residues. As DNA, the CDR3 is TGTGCCAGCAGTTCAGGGGTTATGGGAGGTGAAAAACTGTTTTTT. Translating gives CASSSGVMGGEKLFF.

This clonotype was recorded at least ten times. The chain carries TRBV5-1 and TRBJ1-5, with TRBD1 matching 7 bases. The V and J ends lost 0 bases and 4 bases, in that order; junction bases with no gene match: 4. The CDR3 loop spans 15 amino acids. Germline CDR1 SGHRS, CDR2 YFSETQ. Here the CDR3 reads CASSLEGQLNQPQHF. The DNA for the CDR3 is TGCGCCAGCAGCTTGGAGGGACAGCTTAATCAGCCCCAGCATTTT. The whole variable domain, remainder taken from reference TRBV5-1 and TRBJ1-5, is KAGVTQTPRYLIKTRGQQVTLSCSPISGHRSVSWYQQTPGQGLQFLFEYFSETQRNKGNFPGRFSGRQFSNSRSEMNVSTLELGDSALYLCASSLEGQLNQPQHFGDGTRLSIL.

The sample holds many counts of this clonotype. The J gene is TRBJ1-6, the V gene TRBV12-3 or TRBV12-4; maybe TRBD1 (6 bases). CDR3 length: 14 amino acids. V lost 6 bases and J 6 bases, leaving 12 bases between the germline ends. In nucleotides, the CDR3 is TGTGCCAGCAGCTGGACAGACTTTAATTCACCCCTCCACTTT. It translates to CASSWTDFNSPLHF.

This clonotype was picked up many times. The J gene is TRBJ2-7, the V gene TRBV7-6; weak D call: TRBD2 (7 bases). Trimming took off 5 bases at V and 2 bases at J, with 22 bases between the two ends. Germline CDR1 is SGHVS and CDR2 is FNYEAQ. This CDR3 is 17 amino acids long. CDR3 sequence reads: CASSVAAGGGSPYEQYF. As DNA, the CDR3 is TGTGCCAGCAGCGTCGCCGCCGGGGGCGGGAGTCCCTACGAGCAGTACTTC.

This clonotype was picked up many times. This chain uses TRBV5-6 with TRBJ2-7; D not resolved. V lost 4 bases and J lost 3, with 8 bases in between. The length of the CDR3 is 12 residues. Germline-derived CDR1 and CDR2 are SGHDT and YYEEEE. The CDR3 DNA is TGTGCCAGCAGCACGCCTTTCTACGAGCAGTACTTC. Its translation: CASSTPFYEQYF.

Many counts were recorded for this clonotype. The CDR3 loop is CASSFGQVNSPLHF. The CDR3 DNA is TGTGCCAGCAGCTTCGGTCAGGTTAATTCACCCCTCCACTTT. This sequence joins TRBV11-2 and TRBJ1-6; D is unresolved. The CDR3 length is 14 residues. CDR1 is SGHAT and CDR2 is FQNNGV in the germline V gene. V was shortened by 3 bases and J by 6 bases, with 9 bases between the two germline ends.

The CDR3 loop reads CASSQESSVKYGELFF. The CDR3 nucleotides are TGCGCCAGCAGCCAAGAGTCTAGCGTCAAGTACGGGGAGCTGTTTTTT. This chain joins TRBV4-1 and TRBJ2-2, with D possibly being TRBD2 (6 bases). The ends were cut back, 0 bases at V and 7 bases at J, with 15 bases in the middle. This CDR3 has 16 amino acids. Germline-derived CDR1 and CDR2 are MGHRA and YSYEKL.

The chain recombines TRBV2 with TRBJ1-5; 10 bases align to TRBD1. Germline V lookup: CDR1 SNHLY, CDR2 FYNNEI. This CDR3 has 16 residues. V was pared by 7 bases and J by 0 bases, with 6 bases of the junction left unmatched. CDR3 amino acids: CASTLDRGDSNQPQHF. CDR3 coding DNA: TGTGCCAGCACCCTGGACAGGGGGGATAGCAATCAGCCCCAGCATTTT.

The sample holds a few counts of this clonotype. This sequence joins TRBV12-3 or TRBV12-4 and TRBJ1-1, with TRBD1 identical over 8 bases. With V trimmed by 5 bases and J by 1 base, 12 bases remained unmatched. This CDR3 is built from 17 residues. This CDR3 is CASSPFRGHRPNTEAFF. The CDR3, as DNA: TGTGCCAGCAGTCCCTTCAGGGGGCACAGGCCGAACACTGAAGCTTTCTTT.

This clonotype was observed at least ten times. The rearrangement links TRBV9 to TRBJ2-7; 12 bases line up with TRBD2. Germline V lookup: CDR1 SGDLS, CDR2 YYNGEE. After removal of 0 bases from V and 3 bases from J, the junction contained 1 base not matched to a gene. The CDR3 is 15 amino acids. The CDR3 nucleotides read TGTGCCAGCAGCGTAGGACTAGCGGGAGACTACGAGCAGTACTTC. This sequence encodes CASSVGLAGDYEQYF.

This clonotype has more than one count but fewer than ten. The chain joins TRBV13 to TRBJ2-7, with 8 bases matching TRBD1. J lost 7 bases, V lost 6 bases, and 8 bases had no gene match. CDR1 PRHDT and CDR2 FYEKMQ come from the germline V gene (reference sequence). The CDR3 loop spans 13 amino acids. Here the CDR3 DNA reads TGTGCCAGCAGAGGACAGGGTTATGGGGAGCAGTACTTC. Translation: CASRGQGYGEQYF.

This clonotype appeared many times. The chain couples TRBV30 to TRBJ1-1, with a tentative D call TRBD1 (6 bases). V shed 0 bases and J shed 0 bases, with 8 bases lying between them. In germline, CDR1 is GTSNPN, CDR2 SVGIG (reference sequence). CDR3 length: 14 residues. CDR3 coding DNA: TGTGCCTGGAGTGTAGACAGGTTGAACACTGAAGCTTTCTTT. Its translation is CAWSVDRLNTEAFF.